The entry below gives a single T cell receptor (beta chain) sequence along with its context. The target of this receptor is not known. No qualities accompany the bases; no much larger clone lies one base away. V trim: 5 bases; J trim: 5 bases; unmatched bases: 8. CDR1 and CDR2 (SGHTA, FQGNSA) derive from the germline V gene. The CDR3 goes from the cysteine to the phenylalanine over 15 residues. Just CDR3 DNA is preserved here, 45 bases in frame from base 1. The receptor library was made with PCR. The sequencing machine was an Illumina HiSeq 2500. Molecular barcoding was employed in the preparation of TCR libraries, with unique molecular identifiers being used to normalize TCRbeta repertoire quantification. Clones were called with MiXCR by TCRdb after fastp trimmed the public reads at Q25, and only in-frame beta chains were retained. Rows are unified per CDR3 protein, each entry keeping the most common DNA and genes. Across this sample there are around 380,000 distinct CDR3 sequences, with roughly 11% seen only once. The ten biggest clones cover 4.5% to 7% of the sample.

The sample belongs to a study of T-cell reconstitution after alpha-beta-depleted transplantation in children (dated by TCRdb to the mid-2010s). Turning to the overall study: Using TCR repertoire profiling, the study followed T-cell immune reconstitution in a quantitative way in children after TCRalphabeta/CD19-depleted allogeneic hematopoietic cell transplantation.

This sequence originates from a human donor who donated a stem cell graft to a child with acute myeloid leukemia. This specimen consisted of PBMCs from the stem cell graft donor, obtained from the stem cell graft. The chain uses TRBV7-2 and TRBJ2-5; 10 bases in the middle match TRBD1. The bases read TGTGCCAGCAGCGTAAGACAGGGGGCGCGTGAGACCCAGTACTTC. It translates as CASSVRQGARETQYF.